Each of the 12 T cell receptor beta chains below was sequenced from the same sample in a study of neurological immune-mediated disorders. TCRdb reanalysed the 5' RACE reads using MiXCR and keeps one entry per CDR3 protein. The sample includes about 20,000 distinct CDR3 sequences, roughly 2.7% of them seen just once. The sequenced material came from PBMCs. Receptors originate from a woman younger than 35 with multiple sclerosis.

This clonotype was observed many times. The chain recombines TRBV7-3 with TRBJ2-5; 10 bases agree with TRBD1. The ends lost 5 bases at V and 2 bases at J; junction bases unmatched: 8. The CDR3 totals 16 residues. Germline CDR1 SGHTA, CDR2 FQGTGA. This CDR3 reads CASSLKAGQGQETQYF. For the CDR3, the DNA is TGTGCCAGCAGCCTCAAGGCGGGACAGGGGCAAGAGACCCAGTACTTC.

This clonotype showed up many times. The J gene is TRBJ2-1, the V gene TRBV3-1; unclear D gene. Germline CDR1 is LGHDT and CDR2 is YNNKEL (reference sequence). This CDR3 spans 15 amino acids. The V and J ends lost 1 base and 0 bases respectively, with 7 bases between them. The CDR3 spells CASSQVASSYNEQFF. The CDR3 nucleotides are TGTGCCAGCAGCCAAGTTGCGAGCTCCTACAATGAGCAGTTCTTC.

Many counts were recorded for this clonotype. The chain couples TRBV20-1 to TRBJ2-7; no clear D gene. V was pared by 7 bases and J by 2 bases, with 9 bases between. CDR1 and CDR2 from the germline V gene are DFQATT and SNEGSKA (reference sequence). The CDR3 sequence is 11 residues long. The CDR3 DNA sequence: TGCAGTGTACCGGAGACCTACGAGCAGTACTTC. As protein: CSVPETYEQYF.

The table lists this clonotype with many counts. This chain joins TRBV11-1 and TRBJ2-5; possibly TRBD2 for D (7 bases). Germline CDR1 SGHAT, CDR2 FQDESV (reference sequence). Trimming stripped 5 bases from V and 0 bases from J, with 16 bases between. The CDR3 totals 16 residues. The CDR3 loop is CASSPRRGAYQETQYF. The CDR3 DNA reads TGTGCCAGCAGCCCTCGCCGGGGGGCTTACCAAGAGACCCAGTACTTC.

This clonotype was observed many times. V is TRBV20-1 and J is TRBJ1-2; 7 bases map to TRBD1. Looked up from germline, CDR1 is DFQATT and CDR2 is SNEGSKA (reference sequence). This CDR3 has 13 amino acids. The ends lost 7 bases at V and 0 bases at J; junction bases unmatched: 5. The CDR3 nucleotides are TGCAGTGTACGGACAGGCGCTAACTATGGCTACACCTTC. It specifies CSVRTGANYGYTF.

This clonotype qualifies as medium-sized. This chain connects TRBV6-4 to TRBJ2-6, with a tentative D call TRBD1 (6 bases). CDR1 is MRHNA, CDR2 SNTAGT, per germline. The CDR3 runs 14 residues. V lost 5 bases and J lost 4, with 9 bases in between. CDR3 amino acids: CASSTGSGANVLTF. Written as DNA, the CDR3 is TGTGCCAGCAGTACAGGGTCGGGGGCCAACGTCCTGACTTTC.

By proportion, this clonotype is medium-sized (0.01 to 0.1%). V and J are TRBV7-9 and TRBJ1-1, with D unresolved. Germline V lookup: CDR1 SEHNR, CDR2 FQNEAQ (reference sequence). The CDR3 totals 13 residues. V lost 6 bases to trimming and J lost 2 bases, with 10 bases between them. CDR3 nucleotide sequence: TGTGCCAGCAGTCTGGGGATCAACACTGAAGCTTTCTTT. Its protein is CASSLGINTEAFF.

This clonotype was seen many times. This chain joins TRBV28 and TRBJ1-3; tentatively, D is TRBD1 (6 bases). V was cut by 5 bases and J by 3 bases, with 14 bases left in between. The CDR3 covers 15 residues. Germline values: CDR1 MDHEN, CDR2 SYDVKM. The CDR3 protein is CASSPGQFGGNTIYF. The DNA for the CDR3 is TGTGCCAGCAGTCCCGGACAGTTCGGTGGAAACACCATATATTTT.

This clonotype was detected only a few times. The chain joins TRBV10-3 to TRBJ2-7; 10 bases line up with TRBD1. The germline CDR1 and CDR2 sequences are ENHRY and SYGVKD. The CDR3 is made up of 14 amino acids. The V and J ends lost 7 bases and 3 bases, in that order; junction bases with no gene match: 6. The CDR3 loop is CAIIRDRGHYEQYV. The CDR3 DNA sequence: TGTGCCATCATAAGGGACAGGGGACACTACGAGCAGTACGTC.

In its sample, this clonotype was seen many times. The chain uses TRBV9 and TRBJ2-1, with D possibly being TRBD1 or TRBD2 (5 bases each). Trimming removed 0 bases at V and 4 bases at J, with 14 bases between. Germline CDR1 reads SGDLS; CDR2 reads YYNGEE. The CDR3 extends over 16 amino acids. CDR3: CASSVAPGLGYNEQFF. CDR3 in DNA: TGTGCCAGCAGCGTAGCTCCGGGGCTGGGGTACAATGAGCAGTTCTTC.

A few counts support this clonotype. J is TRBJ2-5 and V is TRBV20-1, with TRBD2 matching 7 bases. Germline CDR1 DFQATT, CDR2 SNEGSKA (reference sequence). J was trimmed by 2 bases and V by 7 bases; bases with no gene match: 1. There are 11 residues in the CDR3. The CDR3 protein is CSGTRQETQYF. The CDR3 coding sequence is TGCAGTGGGACTAGGCAAGAGACCCAGTACTTC.

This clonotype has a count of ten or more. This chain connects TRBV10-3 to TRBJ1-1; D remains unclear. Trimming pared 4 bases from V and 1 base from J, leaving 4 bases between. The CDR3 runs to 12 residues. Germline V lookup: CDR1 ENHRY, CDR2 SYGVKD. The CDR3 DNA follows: TGTGCCATCAGTGCGCAGAACACTGAAGCTTTCTTT. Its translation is CAISAQNTEAFF.